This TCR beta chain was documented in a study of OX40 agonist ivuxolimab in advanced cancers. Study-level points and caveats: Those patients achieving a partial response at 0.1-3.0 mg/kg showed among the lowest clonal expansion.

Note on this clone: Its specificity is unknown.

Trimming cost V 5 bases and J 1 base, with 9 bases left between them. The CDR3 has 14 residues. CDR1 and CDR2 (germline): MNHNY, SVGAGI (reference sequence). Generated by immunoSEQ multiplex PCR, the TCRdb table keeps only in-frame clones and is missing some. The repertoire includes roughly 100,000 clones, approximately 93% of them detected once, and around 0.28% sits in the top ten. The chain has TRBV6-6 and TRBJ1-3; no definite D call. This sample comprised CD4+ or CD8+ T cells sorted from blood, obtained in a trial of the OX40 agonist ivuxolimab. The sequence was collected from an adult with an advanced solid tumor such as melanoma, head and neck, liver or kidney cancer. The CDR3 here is CASSTDGSGNTIYF. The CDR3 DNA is TGTGCCAGCAGTACCGACGGGTCTGGAAACACCATATATTTT.